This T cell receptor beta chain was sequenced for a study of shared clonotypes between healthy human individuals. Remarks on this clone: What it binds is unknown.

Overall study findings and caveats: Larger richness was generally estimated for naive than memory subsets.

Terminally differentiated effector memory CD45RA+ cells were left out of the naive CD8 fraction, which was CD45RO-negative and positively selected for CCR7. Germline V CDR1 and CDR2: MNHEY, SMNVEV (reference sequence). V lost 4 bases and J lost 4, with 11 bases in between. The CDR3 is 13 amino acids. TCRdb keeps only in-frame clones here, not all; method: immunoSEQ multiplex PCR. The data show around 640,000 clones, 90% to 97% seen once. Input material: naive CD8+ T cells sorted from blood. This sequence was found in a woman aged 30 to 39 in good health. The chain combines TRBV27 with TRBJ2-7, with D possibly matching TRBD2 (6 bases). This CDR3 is CASSSVRGYEQYF. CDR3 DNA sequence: TGTGCCAGCAGTTCAGTACGGGGGTACGAGCAGTACTTC.